This TCR beta chain was documented in a study of T cells after yellow fever vaccination. This CDR3 region has 13 residues. CDR1 and CDR2 (germline): SGHTA, FQGNSA. Trimming shortened V by 1 base and J by 6 bases, and 9 bases separated the two germline ends. Study observations and caveats: Among all clonotypes, a small share was observed in both CD4 and CD8 compartments.

5'RACE template switching generated TCR cDNA, adding a universal primer site and UMIs. TCRdb processed the 5' RACE reads anew with MiXCR; each CDR3 protein has one entry. The sample holds hundreds of thousands of distinct CDR3 sequences; just over 20% are singletons and the top ten take roughly a sixth. About this clonotype itself: The antigen remains unidentified.

Sequenced here: PBMCs, sampled more than 20 days after the first yellow fever vaccination. The source of this sequence is a man between 18 and 35 years old who received the YFV17D yellow fever vaccine. The genes are TRBV7-2 and TRBJ1-1; D call uncertain. CDR3 region: CASSLVVQAEAFF. The CDR3 DNA sequence: TGTGCCAGCAGCTTAGTGGTCCAGGCTGAAGCTTTCTTT.